This TCR beta chain was identified in a study of T cell repertoires in aging, cancer and after chemotherapy. This clonotype is labeled as medium-sized. The template was genomic DNA from peripheral blood, not RNA. Rearranged V-D-J TRB sequences were amplified with a mixed TRB-A/B primer pool. Using its own MiXCR run on the multiplex PCR reads, TCRdb lists one record per CDR3 protein. The sample has 4,000 to 5,000 distinct CDR3 sequences, about 26% seen once. V lost 0 bases to trimming and J lost 4 bases, with 12 bases between them. CDR1 is LNHNV, CDR2 YYDKDF, per germline (reference sequence). The CDR3 totals 15 residues.

Sequenced input: blood. The chain uses TRBV15 and TRBJ2-5, with D possibly being TRBD2 (5 bases). The TCR originated in a human donor with a blood cancer. The CDR3 spells CATSRDLRTVETQYF. The CDR3 coding sequence is TGTGCCACCAGCAGAGATCTCCGGACTGTAGAGACCCAGTACTTC.